The 31 T cell receptor beta chains in this list originate from one sample, sequenced in a study of cytomegalovirus exposure and HLA in healthy donors. The PCR made use of 60 Vbeta and 13 Jbeta primers. Clones were read by immunoSEQ multiplex PCR, and TCRdb kept only the in-frame ones, dropping some. The sample carries some 180,000 clones, approximately 81% recorded once. The sample consisted of PBMCs. The receptor source for this set is a man aged 25-45 years in good health and CMV-seropositive.

The V call is TRBV5-4, the J call TRBJ1-1; 9 nucleotides agree with TRBD1. Trimming at V came to 2 bases and at J to 0 bases, leaving 14 bases not matched to a gene. CDR3 length equals 19 residues. The germline V gene encodes CDR1 SGHNT and CDR2 YYREEE (reference sequence). The DNA for the CDR3 is TGTGCCAGCAGCTTCCGCAGGGGACAGGGCCGGGGATTGAACACTGAAGCTTTCTTT. Translation: CASSFRRGQGRGLNTEAFF.

This clone was found a few times. The chain recombines TRBV6-6 with TRBJ1-5, with 8 bases that match TRBD1. CDR1 is MNHNY, CDR2 SVGAGI, per germline (reference sequence). The V segment lost 4 bases and the J segment 6 bases; nucleotides outside the gene matches: 8. This CDR3 spans 15 amino acids. Written as DNA, the CDR3 is TGTGCCAGCAGTTTAGTACAGGGGGGGGGTCAGCCCCAGCATTTT. Translating gives CASSLVQGGGQPQHF.

This clone has only one observation. Compared with germline, one end of the junction differs, possibly owing to a read error. The V call is TRBV7-7, the J call TRBJ2-5; 8 nucleotides align to TRBD1. This CDR3 contains 13 residues. Germline values: CDR1 SSHAT, CDR2 FNYEAQ (reference sequence). This CDR3 reads CASSSTGVETQYF. Here the CDR3 DNA reads TGTGCTAGCAGCTCGACAGGGGTGGAGACCCAGTACTTC.

This CDR3 is CASSQEWAGGFFNEQFF. In nucleotides, the CDR3 is TGCGCCAGCAGCCAAGAATGGGCGGGAGGGTTCTTTAATGAGCAGTTCTTC. The rearrangement uses TRBV4-3 and TRBJ2-1, with 9 positions matching TRBD2. The CDR3 totals 17 residues. With 0 bases clipped from V and 7 bases from J, the junction kept 10 bases outside the gene matches. The germline CDR1 and CDR2 sequences are LGHNA and YSLEER.

The gene calls are TRBV5-6 and TRBJ1-5; 9 bases align to TRBD1. This CDR3 is built from 14 residues. Germline trimming cut 0 bases from V and 6 bases from J; bases unmatched to any gene: 1. The germline gives CDR1 SGHDT, CDR2 YYEEEE. CDR3 sequence: CASSLGQGVQPQHF. CDR3 sequence (DNA): TGTGCCAGCAGCTTGGGACAGGGGGTTCAGCCCCAGCATTTT. The full variable domain, completed using reference TRBV5-6 and TRBJ1-5, is DAGVTQSPTHLIKTRGQQVTLRCSPKSGHDTVSWYQQALGQGPQFIFQYYEEEERQRGNFPDRFSGHQFPNYSSELNVNALLLGDSALYLCASSLGQGVQPQHFGDGTRLSIL.

The chain joins TRBV6-1 to TRBJ1-4; D not certain. The length of the CDR3 is 15 residues. Germline-derived CDR1 and CDR2 are MNHNS and SASEGT. V was pared by 0 bases and J by 4 bases, with 9 bases between. The CDR3 spells CASSEALAGNEKLFF. The CDR3 bases are TGTGCCAGCAGTGAAGCGCTGGCGGGTAATGAAAAACTGTTTTTT.

The chain recombines TRBV27 with TRBJ2-2, with D perhaps TRBD1 (6 bases). CDR1 is MNHEY, CDR2 SMNVEV, per germline (reference sequence). V was clipped by 6 bases and J by 7 bases, with 12 bases between them. This CDR3 has 13 residues. This CDR3 reads CASSRGNYGELFF. The CDR3, as DNA: TGTGCCAGCAGCAGGGGTAATTACGGGGAGCTGTTTTTT.

The chain links TRBV7-2 to TRBJ2-1; 16 nucleotides line up with TRBD2. This CDR3 is built from 15 residues. Germline lookup yields CDR1 SGHTA and CDR2 FQGNSA. After removal of 4 bases from V and 10 bases from J, the junction contained 4 bases not matched to a gene. CDR3 loop: CASSWGTSGRGEQFF. CDR3 DNA sequence: TGTGCCAGCAGCTGGGGGACTAGCGGGAGGGGGGAGCAGTTCTTC. Combining the CDR3 with reference TRBV7-2 and TRBJ2-1 gives the whole variable domain GAGVSQSPSNKVTEKGKDVELRCDPISGHTALYWYRQSLGQGLEFLIYFQGNSAPDKSGLPSDRFSAERTGGSVSTLTIQRTQQEDSAVYLCASSWGTSGRGEQFFGPGTRLTVL.

The chain is built from TRBV30 and TRBJ2-7; D ambiguous. There are 13 residues in the CDR3. The germline gives CDR1 GTSNPN, CDR2 SVGIG (reference sequence). V lost 0 bases, J lost 3 bases, and 9 bases lay in between. The CDR3 sequence: CAWSVQSGYEQYF. The CDR3, as DNA: TGTGCCTGGAGTGTACAGTCAGGCTACGAGCAGTACTTC. Complete variable domain (other parts from reference TRBV30 and TRBJ2-7): SQTIHQWPATLVQPVGSPLSLECTVEGTSNPNLYWYRQAAGRGLQLLFYSVGIGQISSEVPQNLSASRPQDRQFILSSKKLLLSDSGFYLCAWSVQSGYEQYFGPGTRLTVT.

The chain is built from TRBV5-4 and TRBJ2-5; TRBD2 matches 14 bases. The germline gives CDR1 SGHNT, CDR2 YYREEE (reference sequence). J was trimmed by 1 base and V by 2 bases; bases with no gene match: 1. CDR3 size: 16 residues. The CDR3 DNA reads as TGTGCCAGCAGCTTAGGACTAGCGGGAGGCCAAGAGACCCAGTACTTC. Translation: CASSLGLAGGQETQYF.

The J gene is TRBJ1-1, the V gene TRBV10-3; D might be TRBD1 (5 bases). The V gene's germline CDR1 is ENHRY and CDR2 SYGVKD. V was shortened by 4 bases and J by 8 bases, with 8 bases between the two germline ends. The CDR3 is 11 amino acids. The DNA of the CDR3 is TGTGCCATCAGTGGACAGCAGGAAGCTTTCTTT. This gives the protein CAISGQQEAFF.

The V gene is TRBV5-6, the J gene TRBJ1-2; D possibly corresponds to TRBD1 (5 bases). V dropped 5 bases and J dropped 4 bases, with 15 bases sitting between them. CDR3 length: 14 residues. CDR1 is SGHDT, CDR2 YYEEEE, per germline. In DNA form, the CDR3 reads TGTGCCAGCAGTCGTGGGCACAGGCTCTATGGCTACACCTTC. It is translated as CASSRGHRLYGYTF.

Comment on this clone: This CDR3 fails to terminate in the conserved phenylalanine or tryptophan, so it likely reflects a read error. This chain uses TRBV7-9 with TRBJ1-1, with unresolved D. The CDR3 sequence is 15 residues long. In germline, CDR1 is SEHNR, CDR2 FQNEAQ (reference sequence). In DNA, the CDR3 is TGTTCCAGCAGCTCCGGGTCAATCATGAACACTGAAGCTTTCCTT. Its translation is CSSSSGSIMNTEAFL.

This chain connects TRBV11-2 to TRBJ2-3; a weak D match, TRBD2 (6 bases). In germline, CDR1 is SGHAT, CDR2 FQNNGV. The CDR3 sequence is 19 residues long. V lost 0 bases to trimming and J lost 2 bases, with 21 bases between them. The CDR3 reads CASSLEWGGVGRFTDTQYF. The DNA for the CDR3 is TGTGCCAGCAGCTTAGAGTGGGGCGGGGTGGGACGTTTCACAGATACGCAGTATTTT.

This chain links TRBV9 with TRBJ2-1; TRBD1 aligns across 7 bases. The CDR3 covers 15 residues. The ends lost 3 bases at V and 6 bases at J; junction bases unmatched: 9. Germline CDR1 and CDR2: SGDLS and YYNGEE. CDR3 protein: CASSATTGRFNEQFF. The CDR3 coding sequence is TGTGCCAGCAGCGCCACGACAGGGAGATTCAATGAGCAGTTCTTC.

The V call is TRBV6-1, the J call TRBJ2-2; no reliable D call. This CDR3 is built from 13 residues. Deletions cut 2 bases from V and 9 bases from J, with 10 bases between. Germline CDR1 and CDR2: MNHNS and SASEGT. The CDR3 reads CASSETRLRELFF. CDR3 nucleotides: TGTGCCAGCAGTGAAACCAGACTTCGGGAGCTGTTTTTT.

The chain carries TRBV14 and TRBJ2-1, with D possibly TRBD1 on 7 matching bases. Trimming left V 4 bases short and J 10 bases short, with 14 bases between. The CDR3 loop spans 13 amino acids. In germline, CDR1 is SGHDN, CDR2 FVKESK. The CDR3 DNA reads TGTGCCAGCAGCCGCGGGACAGCCAGGGAGCAGTTCTTC. Protein product: CASSRGTAREQFF. The complete variable domain, with remaining parts taken from reference TRBV14 and TRBJ2-1, reads EAGVTQFPSHSVIEKGQTVTLRCDPISGHDNLYWYRRVMGKEIKFLLHFVKESKQDESGMPNNRFLAERTGGTYSTLKVQPAELEDSGVYFCASSRGTAREQFFGPGTRLTVL.

The J gene is TRBJ2-6, the V gene TRBV11-2; D is perhaps TRBD2 (5 bases). With 3 bases removed from V and 2 bases from J, the gap between germline ends came to 8 bases. Germline-derived CDR1 and CDR2 are SGHAT and FQNNGV. The CDR3 totals 15 residues. The CDR3 DNA sequence: TGTGCCAGCAGCTTGTCGAGGGCTGGGGCCAACGTCCTGACTTTC. Amino acids: CASSLSRAGANVLTF.

The chain links TRBV25-1 to TRBJ2-7; D is possibly TRBD2 (6 bases). V gave up 4 bases and J gave up 6 bases, with 16 bases separating them. CDR1 and CDR2 (germline): MGHDK, SYGVNS. The CDR3 length is 14 residues. CDR3: CASSGGEESVEQYF. Written as DNA, the CDR3 is TGTGCCAGCAGTGGAGGGGAGGAATCGGTCGAGCAGTACTTC.

The chain employs TRBV5-1 and TRBJ2-6; 13 nucleotides match TRBD2. Trimming removed 2 bases from V and 0 bases from J; junction bases left unmatched: 2. Germline assignment: CDR1 SGHRS and CDR2 YFSETQ. This CDR3 comprises 18 residues. Here the CDR3 DNA reads TGCGCCAGCAGCTTCGGACTAGCGGGAGCCTCTGGGGCCAACGTCCTGACTTTC. Its translation is CASSFGLAGASGANVLTF.

In this sample, this clone turned up a few times. The V and J genes are TRBV4-3 and TRBJ1-4, with TRBD1 matching over 7 bases. CDR1 is LGHNA and CDR2 is YSLEER in the germline V gene. This CDR3 is built from 17 residues. Trimming took 0 bases from V and 8 from J; bases not matched to a gene: 12. The CDR3 DNA reads as TGCGCCAGCAGCCAAGATCTTAGGGGGCGAGTGGGAGAAAAACTGTTTTTT. Encoded protein: CASSQDLRGRVGEKLFF.

The genes are TRBV7-2 and TRBJ1-3; 10 positions match TRBD1. From germline, CDR1 is SGHTA and CDR2 FQGNSA. This CDR3 region has 16 residues. The V segment lost 5 bases and the J segment 4 bases; nucleotides outside the gene matches: 8. CDR3 sequence: CASSPRQGARGNTIYF. CDR3 sequence (DNA): TGTGCCAGCAGCCCCCGACAGGGGGCGAGGGGAAACACCATATATTTT.

This clone was seen a few times. V gene TRBV5-4 combines with J gene TRBJ1-3; the D is unclear. CDR1 and CDR2 from the germline V gene are SGHNT and YYREEE (reference sequence). This CDR3 comprises 14 residues. Deletions cut 3 bases from V and 4 bases from J, with 11 bases between. The DNA of the CDR3 is TGTGCCAGCAGCTCCCGAGGAGCCGGAAACACCATATATTTT. This encodes CASSSRGAGNTIYF.

The chain is built from TRBV2 and TRBJ2-7, with 8 bases matching TRBD1. After removal of 4 bases from V and 2 bases from J, the junction contained 7 bases not matched to a gene. The CDR3 length is 15 residues. In germline, CDR1 is SNHLY, CDR2 FYNNEI. CDR3: CASSGSGGLPYEQYV. Written as DNA, the CDR3 is TGTGCCAGCAGTGGGTCAGGGGGCTTGCCCTACGAGCAGTACGTC.

The chain uses TRBV5-4 and TRBJ2-3; 8 nucleotides agree with TRBD2. Losses at the gene ends were 7 bases for V and 0 bases for J; bases not matched to a gene: 7. Germline V gene sequence: CDR1 SGHNT, CDR2 YYREEE (reference sequence). The CDR3 extends over 15 amino acids. The CDR3 sequence: CASGAGALSTDTQYF. CDR3 DNA sequence: TGTGCCAGCGGAGCGGGGGCCCTTAGCACAGATACGCAGTATTTT.

This chain uses TRBV9 with TRBJ2-2; D possibly corresponds to TRBD2 (6 bases). The CDR3 contains 14 residues. Trimming pared 4 bases from V and 1 base from J, leaving 8 bases between. CDR1 is SGDLS and CDR2 is YYNGEE in the germline V gene. The CDR3, as DNA: TGTGCCAGCAGCTTGGGGGGGAACACCGGGGAGCTGTTTTTT. Protein: CASSLGGNTGELFF.

The V call is TRBV7-9, the J call TRBJ2-2; no definite D call. The CDR3 length is 11 residues. Deletions cut 6 bases from V and 5 bases from J, with 4 bases between. Germline lookup yields CDR1 SEHNR and CDR2 FQNEAQ (reference sequence). CDR3 DNA: TGTGCCAGCAGTTCAACCGGGGAGCTGTTTTTT. This translates into CASSSTGELFF. Variable domain in full (rest from reference TRBV7-9 and TRBJ2-2): DTGVSQNPRHKITKRGQNVTFRCDPISEHNRLYWYRQTLGQGPEFLTYFQNEAQLEKSRLLSDRFSAERPKGSFSTLEIQRTEQGDSAMYLCASSSTGELFFGEGSRLTVL.

This chain connects TRBV6-5 to TRBJ2-1; possible D gene TRBD2, 6 bases. This CDR3 has 13 residues. Germline V gene data show CDR1 as MNHEY and CDR2 as SVGAGI. V lost 8 bases and J 7 bases, leaving 15 bases between the germline ends. The CDR3 sequence: CASQRRRGNEQFF. CDR3 DNA sequence: TGTGCCAGCCAGAGACGCCGGGGGAATGAGCAGTTCTTC.

The chain is built from TRBV5-6 and TRBJ1-5; tentatively, D is TRBD1 (6 bases). Germline V CDR1 and CDR2: SGHDT, YYEEEE. V was pared by 1 base and J by 1 base, with 18 bases between. This CDR3 spans 18 amino acids. The CDR3 loop is CASSLFGRGKGSNQPQHF. Written as DNA, the CDR3 is TGTGCCAGCAGCTTGTTCGGCAGGGGAAAGGGGAGCAATCAGCCCCAGCATTTT.

V usage is TRBV4-2 and J usage is TRBJ2-5, with 9 bases lining up with TRBD1. This CDR3 has 17 residues. Per germline, CDR1 LGHNA and CDR2 YNFKEQ. Trimming at V came to 0 bases and at J to 5 bases, leaving 10 bases not matched to a gene. This CDR3 reads CASSQDPPGQGLETQYF. The CDR3 region has the DNA TGTGCCAGCAGCCAAGATCCACCGGGACAGGGACTCGAGACCCAGTACTTC.

The rearrangement joins TRBV5-1 to TRBJ2-7; TRBD1 might be the D (7 bases). Germline CDR1 reads SGHRS; CDR2 reads YFSETQ. V shed 4 bases and J shed 0 bases, with 14 bases lying between them. The CDR3 loop spans 15 amino acids. The CDR3 spells CASSTQGGPSYEQYF. CDR3 nucleotide sequence: TGCGCCAGCAGCACCCAGGGGGGCCCCTCCTACGAGCAGTACTTC.